These T cell receptor beta chains were read from a single sample in a study of T cell repertoires in cytomegalovirus infection. One entry per CDR3 protein, called by TCRdb with MiXCR from the reads. The sample contains 310,000 or so distinct CDR3 sequences, roughly 24% of which appear only once. Input material: PBMCs. These receptors all stem from a human donor in good health (CMV status not recorded). Some clones in this sample may be carry-over from other donors' samples. Both conserved end residues are part of each CDR3. Fields, in order: V gene, J gene, CDR3 protein.

V gene: TRBV4-1; J gene: TRBJ2-3; CDR3 protein: CASSRGEYPDTQYF
V gene: TRBV15; J gene: TRBJ1-4; CDR3 protein: CATSRPDIGELFF
V gene: TRBV19; J gene: TRBJ2-1; CDR3 protein: CASTLQDEQFF
V gene: TRBV11-2; J gene: TRBJ2-5; CDR3 protein: CASSLEFLTPNSQETQYF
V gene: TRBV7-2; J gene: TRBJ2-7; CDR3 protein: CASSPWASGTTMDYEQYF
V gene: TRBV4-1; J gene: TRBJ2-1; CDR3 protein: CASSQDRGGATYNEQFF
V gene: TRBV11-2; J gene: TRBJ2-3; CDR3 protein: CASSRVSTDTQYF
V gene: TRBV6-2/TRBV6-3; J gene: TRBJ1-6; CDR3 protein: CASSYSGQGFLGNSTLHF
V gene: TRBV12-3/TRBV12-4; J gene: TRBJ2-4; CDR3 protein: CASSLVVGAKNIQYF
V gene: TRBV24-1; J gene: TRBJ1-2; CDR3 protein: CATGDRRSNYGYTF
V gene: TRBV9; J gene: TRBJ2-3; CDR3 protein: CASSVRGSTDTQYF
V gene: TRBV11-2; J gene: TRBJ1-1; CDR3 protein: CASSADRGARGEAFF
V gene: TRBV2; J gene: TRBJ2-1; CDR3 protein: CASSVSPTGEQFF
V gene: TRBV11-3; J gene: TRBJ2-3; CDR3 protein: CASSLEERSGGAILDTQYF
V gene: TRBV20-1; J gene: TRBJ2-5; CDR3 protein: CSAREGTRGGTQYF
V gene: TRBV7-6; J gene: TRBJ2-1; CDR3 protein: CASSLSGQGNEQFF
V gene: TRBV28; J gene: TRBJ1-1; CDR3 protein: CASSLRETEAFF
V gene: TRBV20-1; J gene: TRBJ2-3; CDR3 protein: CSAVLALTDTQYF
V gene: TRBV7-2; J gene: TRBJ2-3; CDR3 protein: CASSLIFREGTDTQYF
V gene: TRBV7-2; J gene: TRBJ2-1; CDR3 protein: CASQGFVYNEQFF
V gene: TRBV12-3/TRBV12-4; J gene: TRBJ1-5; CDR3 protein: CASSPGTYDQPQHF
V gene: TRBV2; J gene: TRBJ2-2; CDR3 protein: CASSRDSTTGELFF
V gene: TRBV28; J gene: TRBJ1-4; CDR3 protein: CASIQGVVTNEKLFF
V gene: TRBV7-2; J gene: TRBJ2-3; CDR3 protein: CASSKTGTGSTDTQYF
V gene: TRBV6-5; J gene: TRBJ2-1; CDR3 protein: CASSYGGTEINEQFF
V gene: TRBV28; J gene: TRBJ2-7; CDR3 protein: CASKPGLLLLEQYF
V gene: TRBV7-6; J gene: TRBJ2-5; CDR3 protein: CASSWGTSETQYF
V gene: TRBV27; J gene: TRBJ1-2; CDR3 protein: CASSPGRLYGYTF
V gene: TRBV12-3/TRBV12-4; J gene: TRBJ2-7; CDR3 protein: CASSRLAGGPSYEQYF
V gene: TRBV24-1; J gene: TRBJ1-1; CDR3 protein: CATRGRGRTEAFF